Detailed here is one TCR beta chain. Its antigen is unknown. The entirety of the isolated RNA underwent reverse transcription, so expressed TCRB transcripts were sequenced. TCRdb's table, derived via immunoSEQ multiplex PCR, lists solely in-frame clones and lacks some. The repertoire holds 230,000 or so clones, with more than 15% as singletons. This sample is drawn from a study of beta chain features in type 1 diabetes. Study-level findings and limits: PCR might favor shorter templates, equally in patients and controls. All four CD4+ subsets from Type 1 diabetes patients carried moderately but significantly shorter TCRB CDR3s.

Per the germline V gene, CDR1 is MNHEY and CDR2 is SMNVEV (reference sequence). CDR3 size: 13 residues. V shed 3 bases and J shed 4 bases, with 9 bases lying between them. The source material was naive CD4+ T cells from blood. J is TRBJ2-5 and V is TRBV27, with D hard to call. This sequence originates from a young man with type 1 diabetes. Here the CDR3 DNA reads TGTGCCAGCAGTTTTCGGCCCCGAGAGACCCAGTACTTC. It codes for CASSFRPRETQYF.